Sequencing of this TCR beta chain was carried out in a study of T cell responses to AZD1222 COVID-19 vaccine. Study results and limitations: Close to half of all spike-specific TCRs reportedly target regions of the variants that are unmutated. Repertoire sampling was restricted to post-peak T cell response timepoints. Only a handful of AZD1222 recipients, six or seven in all, had baseline seropositivity. There were mostly white British donors and more females than males, and clonal diversity was possibly underestimated.

On this clone: The antigen remains undetermined.

Germline loops: CDR1 MNHEY, CDR2 SVGEGT. This CDR3 region has 16 residues. The V and J ends lost 0 bases and 1 base respectively, with 13 bases between them. Assay: immunoSEQ multiplex PCR; the TCRdb copy retains only in-frame clones and omits some. The data contain about 120,000 clones, 90% of them seen just once; the ten biggest clones take up around 3.8%. The input for sequencing was peripheral blood, taken 28 days after the second dose of the MenACWY control vaccine. The chain employs TRBV6-2 or TRBV6-3 and TRBJ2-7, with D perhaps TRBD2 (6 bases). The receptor's source is an adult who received the MenACWY meningococcal vaccine as a control. CDR3 region: CASSYSIGSLSYEQYF. The CDR3 DNA sequence: TGTGCCAGCAGTTACTCGATCGGGAGCCTATCCTACGAGCAGTACTTC.